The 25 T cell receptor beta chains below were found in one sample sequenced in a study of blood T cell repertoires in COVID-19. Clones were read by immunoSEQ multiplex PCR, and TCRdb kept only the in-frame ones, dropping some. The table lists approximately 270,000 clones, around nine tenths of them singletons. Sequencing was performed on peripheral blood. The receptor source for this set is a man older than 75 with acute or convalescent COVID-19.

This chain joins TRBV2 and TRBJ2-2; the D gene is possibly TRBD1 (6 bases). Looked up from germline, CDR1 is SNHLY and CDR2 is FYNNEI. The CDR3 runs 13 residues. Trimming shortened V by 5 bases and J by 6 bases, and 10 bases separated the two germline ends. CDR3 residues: CASSYRAAGELFF. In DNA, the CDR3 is TGTGCCAGCAGTTACAGGGCGGCCGGGGAGCTGTTTTTT. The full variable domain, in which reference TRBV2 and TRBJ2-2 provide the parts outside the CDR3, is EPEVTQTPSHQVTQMGQEVILRCVPISNHLYFYWYRQILGQKVEFLVSFYNNEISEKSEIFDDQFSVERPDGSNFTLKIRSTKLEDSAMYFCASSYRAAGELFFGEGSRLTVL.

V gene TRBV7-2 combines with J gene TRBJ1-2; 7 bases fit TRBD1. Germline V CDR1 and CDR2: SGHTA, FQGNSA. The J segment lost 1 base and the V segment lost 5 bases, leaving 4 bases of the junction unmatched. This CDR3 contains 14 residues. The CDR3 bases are TGTGCCAGCAGCCCGGACAGGTTTAACTATGGCTACACCTTC. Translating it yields CASSPDRFNYGYTF.

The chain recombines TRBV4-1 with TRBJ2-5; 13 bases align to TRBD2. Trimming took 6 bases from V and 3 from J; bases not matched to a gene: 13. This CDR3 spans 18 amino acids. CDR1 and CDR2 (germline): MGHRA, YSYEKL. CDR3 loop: CASSHRLAGGHHEETQYF. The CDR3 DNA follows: TGCGCCAGCAGTCATCGACTAGCGGGGGGACATCATGAAGAGACCCAGTACTTC.

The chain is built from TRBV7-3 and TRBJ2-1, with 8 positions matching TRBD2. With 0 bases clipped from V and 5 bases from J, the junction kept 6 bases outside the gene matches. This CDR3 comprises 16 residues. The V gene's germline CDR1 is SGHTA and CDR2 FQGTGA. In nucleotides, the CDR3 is TGTGCCAGCAGCTTAACCCCCCTAGCGGGCAACAATGAGCAGTTCTTC. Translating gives CASSLTPLAGNNEQFF.

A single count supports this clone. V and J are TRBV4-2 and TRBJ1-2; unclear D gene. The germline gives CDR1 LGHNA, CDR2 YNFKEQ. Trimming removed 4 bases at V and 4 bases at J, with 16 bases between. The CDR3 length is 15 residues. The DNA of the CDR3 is TGTGCCAGCAGCCCTACGGACGGGGTCGGCTATGGCTACACCTTC. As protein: CASSPTDGVGYGYTF.

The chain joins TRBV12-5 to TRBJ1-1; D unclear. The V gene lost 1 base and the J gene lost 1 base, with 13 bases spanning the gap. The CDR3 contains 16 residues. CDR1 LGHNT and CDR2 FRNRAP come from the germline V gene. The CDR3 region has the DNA TGTGCTAGTGGTTTGGATGACAATATTCCGAACACTGAAGCTTTCTTT. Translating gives CASGLDDNIPNTEAFF.

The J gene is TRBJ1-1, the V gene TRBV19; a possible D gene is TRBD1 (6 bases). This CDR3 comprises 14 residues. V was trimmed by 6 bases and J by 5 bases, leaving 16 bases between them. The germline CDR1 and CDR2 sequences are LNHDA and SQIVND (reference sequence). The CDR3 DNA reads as TGTGCCAGTAGGAACCGGGGGGCAGAGACTGAAGCTTTCTTT. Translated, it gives CASRNRGAETEAFF.

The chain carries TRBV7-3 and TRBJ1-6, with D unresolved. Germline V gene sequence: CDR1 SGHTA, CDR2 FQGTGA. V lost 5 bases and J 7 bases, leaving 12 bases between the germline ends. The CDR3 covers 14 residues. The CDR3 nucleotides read TGTGCCAGCAGCCGTGAGGGCGTAAATTCACCCCTCCACTTT. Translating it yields CASSREGVNSPLHF.

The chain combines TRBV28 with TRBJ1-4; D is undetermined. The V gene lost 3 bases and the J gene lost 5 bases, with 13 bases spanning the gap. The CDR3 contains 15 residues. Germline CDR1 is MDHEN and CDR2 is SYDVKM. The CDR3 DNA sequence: TGTGCCAGCAGTTTCTCGGACTCGGAAAATGAAAAACTGTTTTTT. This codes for CASSFSDSENEKLFF.

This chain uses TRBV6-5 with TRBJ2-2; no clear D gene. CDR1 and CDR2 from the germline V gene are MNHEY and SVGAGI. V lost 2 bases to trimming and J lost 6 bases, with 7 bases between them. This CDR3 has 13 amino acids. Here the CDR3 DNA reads TGTGCCAGCAGTTACCGGGTTTCCGGGGAGCTGTTTTTT. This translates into CASSYRVSGELFF.

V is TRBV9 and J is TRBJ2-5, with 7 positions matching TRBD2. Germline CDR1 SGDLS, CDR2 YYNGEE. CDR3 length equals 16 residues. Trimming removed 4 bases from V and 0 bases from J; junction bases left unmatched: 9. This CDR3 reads CASSTLGLADQETQYF. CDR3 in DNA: TGTGCCAGCAGCACCCTGGGGCTAGCGGACCAAGAGACCCAGTACTTC.

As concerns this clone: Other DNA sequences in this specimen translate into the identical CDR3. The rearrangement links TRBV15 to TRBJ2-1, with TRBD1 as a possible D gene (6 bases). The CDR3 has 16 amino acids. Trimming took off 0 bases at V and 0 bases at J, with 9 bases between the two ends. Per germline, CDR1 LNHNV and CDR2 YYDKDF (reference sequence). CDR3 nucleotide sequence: TGTGCCACCAGCAGAGAGGTAGGGGGCTCCTACAATGAGCAGTTCTTC. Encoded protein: CATSREVGGSYNEQFF.

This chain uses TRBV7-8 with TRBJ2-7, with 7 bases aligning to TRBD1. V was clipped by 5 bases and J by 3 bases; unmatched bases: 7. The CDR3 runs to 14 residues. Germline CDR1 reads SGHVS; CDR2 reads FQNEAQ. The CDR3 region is CASSPTGTVYEQYF. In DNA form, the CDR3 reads TGTGCCAGCAGCCCCACCGGGACAGTCTACGAGCAGTACTTC. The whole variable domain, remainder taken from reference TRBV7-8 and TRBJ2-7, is GAGVSQSPRYKVAKRGQDVALRCDPISGHVSLFWYQQALGQGPEFLTYFQNEAQLDKSGLPSDRFFAERPEGSVSTLKIQRTQQEDSAVYLCASSPTGTVYEQYFGPGTRLTVT.

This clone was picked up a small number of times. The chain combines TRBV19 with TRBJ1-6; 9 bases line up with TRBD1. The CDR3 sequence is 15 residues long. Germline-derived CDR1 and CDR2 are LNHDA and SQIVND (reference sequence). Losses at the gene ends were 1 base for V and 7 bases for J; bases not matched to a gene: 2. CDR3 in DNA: TGTGCCAGTAGTATAGTTGGACAGGGGAATTCACCCCTCCACTTT. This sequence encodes CASSIVGQGNSPLHF. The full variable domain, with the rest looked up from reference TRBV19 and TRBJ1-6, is DGGITQSPKYLFRKEGQNVTLSCEQNLNHDAMYWYRQDPGQGLRLIYYSQIVNDFQKGDIAEGYSVSREKKESFPLTVTSAQKNPTAFYLCASSIVGQGNSPLHFGNGTRLTVT.

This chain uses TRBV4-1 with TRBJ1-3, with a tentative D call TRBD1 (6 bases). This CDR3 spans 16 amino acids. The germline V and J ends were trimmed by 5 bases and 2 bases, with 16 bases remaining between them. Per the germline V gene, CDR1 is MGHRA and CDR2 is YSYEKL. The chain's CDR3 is CASSYVQGLTGNTIYF. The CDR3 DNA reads TGCGCCAGCAGCTACGTACAGGGTCTTACTGGAAACACCATATATTTT.

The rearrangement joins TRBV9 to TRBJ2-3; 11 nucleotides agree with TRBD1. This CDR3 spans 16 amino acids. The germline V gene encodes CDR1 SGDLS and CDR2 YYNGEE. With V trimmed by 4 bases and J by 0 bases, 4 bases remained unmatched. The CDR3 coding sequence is TGTGCCAGCAGCTCCGGGACAGGGGGTAGCACAGATACGCAGTATTTT. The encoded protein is CASSSGTGGSTDTQYF.

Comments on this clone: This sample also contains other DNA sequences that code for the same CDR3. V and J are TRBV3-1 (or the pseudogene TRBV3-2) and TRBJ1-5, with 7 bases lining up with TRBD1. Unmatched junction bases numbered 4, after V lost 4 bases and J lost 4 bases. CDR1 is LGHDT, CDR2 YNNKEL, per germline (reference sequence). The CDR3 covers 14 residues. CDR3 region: CASSPQGGNQPQHF. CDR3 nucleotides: TGTGCCAGCAGCCCGCAGGGGGGTAATCAGCCCCAGCATTTT.

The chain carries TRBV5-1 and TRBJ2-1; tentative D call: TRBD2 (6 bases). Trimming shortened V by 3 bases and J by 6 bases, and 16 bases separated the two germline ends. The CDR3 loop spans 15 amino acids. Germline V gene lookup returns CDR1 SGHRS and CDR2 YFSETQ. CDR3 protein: CASSSPGTGRNEQFF. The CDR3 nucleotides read TGCGCCAGCAGCTCACCCGGGACTGGACGCAATGAGCAGTTCTTC. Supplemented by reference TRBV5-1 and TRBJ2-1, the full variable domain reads KAGVTQTPRYLIKTRGQQVTLSCSPISGHRSVSWYQQTPGQGLQFLFEYFSETQRNKGNFPGRFSGRQFSNSRSEMNVSTLELGDSALYLCASSSPGTGRNEQFFGPGTRLTVL.

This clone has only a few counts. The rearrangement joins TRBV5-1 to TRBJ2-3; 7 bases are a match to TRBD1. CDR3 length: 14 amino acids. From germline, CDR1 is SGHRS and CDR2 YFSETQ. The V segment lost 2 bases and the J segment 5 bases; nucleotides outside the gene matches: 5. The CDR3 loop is CASSLQGREDTQYF. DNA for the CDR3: TGCGCCAGCAGCTTACAGGGGAGAGAAGATACGCAGTATTTT.

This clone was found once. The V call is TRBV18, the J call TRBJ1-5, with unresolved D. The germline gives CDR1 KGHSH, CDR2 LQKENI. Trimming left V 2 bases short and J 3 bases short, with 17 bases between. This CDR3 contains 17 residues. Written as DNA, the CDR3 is TGTGCCAGCTCACCAAGAAGGGCGGGGAAAACCAATCAGCCCCAGCATTTT. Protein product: CASSPRRAGKTNQPQHF.

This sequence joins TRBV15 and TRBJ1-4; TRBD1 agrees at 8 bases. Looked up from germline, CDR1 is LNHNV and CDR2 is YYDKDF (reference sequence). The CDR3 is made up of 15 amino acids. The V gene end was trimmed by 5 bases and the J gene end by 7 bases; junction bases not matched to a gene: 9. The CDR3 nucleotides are TGTGCCACCAGCGGACAGGACAGGGTAGCTGAAAAACTGTTTTTT. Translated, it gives CATSGQDRVAEKLFF.

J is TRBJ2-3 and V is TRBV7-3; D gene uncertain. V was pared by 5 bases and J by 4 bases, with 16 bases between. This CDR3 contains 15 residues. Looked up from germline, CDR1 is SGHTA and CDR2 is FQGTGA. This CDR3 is CASSPSGSLADTQYF. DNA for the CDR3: TGTGCCAGCAGCCCCTCAGGTTCCTTGGCAGATACGCAGTATTTT.

CDR3 in amino acids: CASRPEPGQGQETQYF. The CDR3 DNA follows: TGTGCCAGCAGACCGGAACCGGGACAGGGCCAAGAGACCCAGTACTTC. This rearrangement joins TRBV5-4 to TRBJ2-5, with 9 bases that match TRBD1. The CDR3 has 16 residues. J lost 1 base, V lost 5 bases, and 9 bases had no gene match. Germline V lookup: CDR1 SGHNT, CDR2 YYREEE (reference sequence).

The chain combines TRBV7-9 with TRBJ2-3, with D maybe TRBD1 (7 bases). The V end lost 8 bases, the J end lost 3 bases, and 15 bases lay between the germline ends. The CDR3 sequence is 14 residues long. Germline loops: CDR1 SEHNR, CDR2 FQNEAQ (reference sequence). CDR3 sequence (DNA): TGTGCCAGCTCAGGGGGGTTCCCGACAGATACGCAGTATTTT. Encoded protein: CASSGGFPTDTQYF.

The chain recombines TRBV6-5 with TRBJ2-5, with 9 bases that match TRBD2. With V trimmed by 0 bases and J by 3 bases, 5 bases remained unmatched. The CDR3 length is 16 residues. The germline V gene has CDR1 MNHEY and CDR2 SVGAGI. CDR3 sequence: CASSYSRASGKETQYF. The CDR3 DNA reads TGTGCCAGCAGTTACTCGCGAGCTAGCGGGAAAGAGACCCAGTACTTC.